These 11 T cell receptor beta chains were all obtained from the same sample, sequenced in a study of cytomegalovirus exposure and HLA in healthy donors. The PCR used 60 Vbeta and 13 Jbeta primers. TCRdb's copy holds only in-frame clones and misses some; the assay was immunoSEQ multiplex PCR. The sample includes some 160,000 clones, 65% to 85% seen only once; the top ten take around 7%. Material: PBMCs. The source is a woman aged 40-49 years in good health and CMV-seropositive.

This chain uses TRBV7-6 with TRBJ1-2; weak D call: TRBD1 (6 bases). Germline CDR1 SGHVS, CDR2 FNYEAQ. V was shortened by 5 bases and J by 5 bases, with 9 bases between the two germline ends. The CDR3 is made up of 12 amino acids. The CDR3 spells CASSETGYGYTF. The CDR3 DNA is TGTGCCAGCAGCGAAACAGGGTATGGCTACACCTTC.

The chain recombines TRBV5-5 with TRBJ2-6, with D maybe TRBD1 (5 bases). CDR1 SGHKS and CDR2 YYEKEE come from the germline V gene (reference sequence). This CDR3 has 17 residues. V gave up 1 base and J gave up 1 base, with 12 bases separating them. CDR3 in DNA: TGTGCCAGCAGCTTGCAGGGCTCGCCTTCTGGGGCCAACGTCCTGACTTTC. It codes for CASSLQGSPSGANVLTF.

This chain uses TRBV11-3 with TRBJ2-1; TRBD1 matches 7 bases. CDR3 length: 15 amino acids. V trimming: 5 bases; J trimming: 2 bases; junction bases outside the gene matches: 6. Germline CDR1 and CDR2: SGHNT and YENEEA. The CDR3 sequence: CASSTDRAPYNEQFF. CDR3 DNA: TGTGCCAGCAGCACAGACAGGGCTCCCTACAATGAGCAGTTCTTC. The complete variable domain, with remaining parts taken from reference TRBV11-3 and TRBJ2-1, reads EAGVVQSPRYKIIEKKQPVAFWCNPISGHNTLYWYLQNLGQGPELLIRYENEEAVDDSQLPKDRFSAERLKGVDSTLKIQPAELGDSAVYLCASSTDRAPYNEQFFGPGTRLTVL.

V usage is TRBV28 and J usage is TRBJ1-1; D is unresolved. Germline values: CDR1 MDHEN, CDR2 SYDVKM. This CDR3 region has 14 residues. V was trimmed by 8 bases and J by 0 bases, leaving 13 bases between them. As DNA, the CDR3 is TGTGCCAGCGGCATTTCGGGGATGAACACTGAAGCTTTCTTT. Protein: CASGISGMNTEAFF.

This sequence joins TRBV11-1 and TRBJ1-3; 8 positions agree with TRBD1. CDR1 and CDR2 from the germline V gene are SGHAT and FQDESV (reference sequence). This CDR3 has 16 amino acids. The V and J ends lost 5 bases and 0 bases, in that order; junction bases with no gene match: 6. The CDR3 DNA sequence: TGTGCCAGCAGCCCGCGGGACAGGCTCTCTGGAAACACCATATATTTT. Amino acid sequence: CASSPRDRLSGNTIYF.

The CDR3 protein is CASSNRGRTEAFF. CDR3 coding DNA: TGTGCCAGCAGCAACAGGGGGAGGACTGAAGCTTTCTTT. The chain recombines TRBV2 with TRBJ1-1; 8 bases are shared with TRBD1. The CDR3 contains 13 residues. Germline values: CDR1 SNHLY, CDR2 FYNNEI. Trimming removed 6 bases from V and 5 bases from J; junction bases left unmatched: 5. The full variable domain, rest sourced from reference TRBV2 and TRBJ1-1, is EPEVTQTPSHQVTQMGQEVILRCVPISNHLYFYWYRQILGQKVEFLVSFYNNEISEKSEIFDDQFSVERPDGSNFTLKIRSTKLEDSAMYFCASSNRGRTEAFFGQGTRLTVV.

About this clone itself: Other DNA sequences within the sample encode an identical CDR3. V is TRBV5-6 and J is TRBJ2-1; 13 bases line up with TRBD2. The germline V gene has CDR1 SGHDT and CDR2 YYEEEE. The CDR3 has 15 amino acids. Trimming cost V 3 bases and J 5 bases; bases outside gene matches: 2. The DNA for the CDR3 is TGTGCCAGCAGCTATGGACTAGCGGGGGACAATGAGCAGTTCTTC. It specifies CASSYGLAGDNEQFF.

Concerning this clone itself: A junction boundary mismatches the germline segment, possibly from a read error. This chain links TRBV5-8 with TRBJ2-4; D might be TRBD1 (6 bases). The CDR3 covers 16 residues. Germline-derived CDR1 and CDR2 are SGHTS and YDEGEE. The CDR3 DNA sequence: TGTGCCAGCAGCTTGTTTGGGGGCATGGCCAAAAACAGTCAGTACTTC. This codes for CASSLFGGMAKNSQYF.

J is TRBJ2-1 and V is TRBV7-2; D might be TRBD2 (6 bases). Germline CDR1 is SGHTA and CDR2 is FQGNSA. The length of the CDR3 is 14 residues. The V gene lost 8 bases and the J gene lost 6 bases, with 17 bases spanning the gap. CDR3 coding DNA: TGTGCCAGCCTGGATGGAGGGGCAGCCAATGAGCAGTTCTTC. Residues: CASLDGGAANEQFF.

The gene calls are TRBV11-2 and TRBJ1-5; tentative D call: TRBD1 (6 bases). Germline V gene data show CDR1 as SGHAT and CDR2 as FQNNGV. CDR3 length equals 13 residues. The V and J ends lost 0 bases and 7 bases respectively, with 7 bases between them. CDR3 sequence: CASSLERGQPQHF. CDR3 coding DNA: TGTGCCAGCAGCTTAGAAAGGGGGCAGCCCCAGCATTTT.

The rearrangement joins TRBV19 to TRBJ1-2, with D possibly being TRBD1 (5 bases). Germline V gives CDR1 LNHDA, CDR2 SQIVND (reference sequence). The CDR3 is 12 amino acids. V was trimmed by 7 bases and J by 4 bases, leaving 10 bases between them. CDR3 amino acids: CASKDSLYGYTF. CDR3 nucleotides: TGTGCCAGTAAAGACAGCCTCTATGGCTACACCTTC.